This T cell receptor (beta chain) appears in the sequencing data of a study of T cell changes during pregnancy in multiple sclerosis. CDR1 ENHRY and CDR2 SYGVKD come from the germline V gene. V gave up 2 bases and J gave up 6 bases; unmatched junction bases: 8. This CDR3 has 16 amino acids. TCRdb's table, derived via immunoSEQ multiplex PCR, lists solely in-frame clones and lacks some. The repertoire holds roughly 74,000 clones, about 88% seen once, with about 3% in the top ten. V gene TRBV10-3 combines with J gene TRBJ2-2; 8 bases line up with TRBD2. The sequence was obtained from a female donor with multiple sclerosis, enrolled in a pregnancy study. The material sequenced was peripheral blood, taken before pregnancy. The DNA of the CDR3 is TGTGCCATCAGTGAGAACCGGGGGGGAGGGGCCGGGGAGCTGTTTTTT. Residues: CAISENRGGGAGELFF.